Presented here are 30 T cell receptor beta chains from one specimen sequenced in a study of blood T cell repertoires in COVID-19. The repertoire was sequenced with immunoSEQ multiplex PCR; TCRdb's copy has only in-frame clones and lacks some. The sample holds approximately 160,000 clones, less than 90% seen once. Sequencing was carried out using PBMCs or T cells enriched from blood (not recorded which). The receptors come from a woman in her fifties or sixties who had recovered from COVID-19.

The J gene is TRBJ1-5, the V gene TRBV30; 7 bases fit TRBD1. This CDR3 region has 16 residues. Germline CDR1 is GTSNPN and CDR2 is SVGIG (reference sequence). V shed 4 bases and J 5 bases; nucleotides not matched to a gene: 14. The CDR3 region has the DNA TGTGCCTGGAACCGACCGGGACAGCCAAAGGATCAGCCCCAGCATTTT. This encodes CAWNRPGQPKDQPQHF.

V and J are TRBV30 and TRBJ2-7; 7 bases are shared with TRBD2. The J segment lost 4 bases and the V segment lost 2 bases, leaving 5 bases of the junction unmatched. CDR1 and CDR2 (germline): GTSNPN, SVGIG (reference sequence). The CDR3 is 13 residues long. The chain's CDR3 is CAWSRGDLYEQYV. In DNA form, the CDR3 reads TGTGCCTGGAGTCGGGGGGATCTTTACGAGCAGTACGTC.

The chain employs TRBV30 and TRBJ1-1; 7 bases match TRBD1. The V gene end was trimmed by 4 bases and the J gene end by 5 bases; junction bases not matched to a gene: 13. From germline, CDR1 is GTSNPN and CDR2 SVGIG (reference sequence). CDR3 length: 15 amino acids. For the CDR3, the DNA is TGTGCCTGGACCCTTACAGGGGCGACGTCGACTGAAGCTTTCTTT. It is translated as CAWTLTGATSTEAFF.

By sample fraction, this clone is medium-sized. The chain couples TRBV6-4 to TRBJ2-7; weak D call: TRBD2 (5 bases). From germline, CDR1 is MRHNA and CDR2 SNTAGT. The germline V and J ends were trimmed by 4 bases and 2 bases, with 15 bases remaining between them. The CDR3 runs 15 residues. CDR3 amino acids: CASSVGASQTYEQYV. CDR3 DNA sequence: TGTGCCAGCAGTGTGGGCGCTAGCCAGACCTACGAGCAGTACGTC.

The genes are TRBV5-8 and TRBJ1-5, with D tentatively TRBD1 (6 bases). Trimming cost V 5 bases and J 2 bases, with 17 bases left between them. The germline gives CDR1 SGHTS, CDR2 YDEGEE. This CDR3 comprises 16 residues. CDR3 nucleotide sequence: TGTGCCAGCAGAAGAGGTGGGGGACATGGCAATCAGCCCCAGCATTTT. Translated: CASRRGGGHGNQPQHF.

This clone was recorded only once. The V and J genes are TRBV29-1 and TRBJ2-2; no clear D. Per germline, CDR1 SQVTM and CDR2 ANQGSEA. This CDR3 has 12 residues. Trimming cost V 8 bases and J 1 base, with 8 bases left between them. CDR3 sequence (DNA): TGCAGCATTAGACAGAACACCGGGGAGCTGTTTTTT. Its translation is CSIRQNTGELFF.

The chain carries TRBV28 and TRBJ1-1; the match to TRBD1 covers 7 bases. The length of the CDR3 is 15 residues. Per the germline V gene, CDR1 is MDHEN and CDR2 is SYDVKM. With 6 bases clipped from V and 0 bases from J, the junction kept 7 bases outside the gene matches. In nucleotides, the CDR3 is TGTGCCAGCAGGACCTCGACAGGGATGAACACTGAAGCTTTCTTT. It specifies CASRTSTGMNTEAFF.

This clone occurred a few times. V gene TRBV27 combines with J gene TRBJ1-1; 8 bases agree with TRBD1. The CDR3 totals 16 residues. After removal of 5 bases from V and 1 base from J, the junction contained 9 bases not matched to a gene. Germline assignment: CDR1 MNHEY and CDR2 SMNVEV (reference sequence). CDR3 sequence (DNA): TGTGCCAGCAGTCTCCAGGGGGCGAGGGGGAACACTGAAGCTTTCTTT. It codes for CASSLQGARGNTEAFF.

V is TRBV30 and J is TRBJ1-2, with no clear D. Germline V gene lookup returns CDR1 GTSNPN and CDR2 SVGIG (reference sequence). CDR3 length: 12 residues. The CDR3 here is CAGGRGNYGYTF. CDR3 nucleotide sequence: TGTGCAGGTGGTCGCGGGAACTATGGCTACACCTTC.

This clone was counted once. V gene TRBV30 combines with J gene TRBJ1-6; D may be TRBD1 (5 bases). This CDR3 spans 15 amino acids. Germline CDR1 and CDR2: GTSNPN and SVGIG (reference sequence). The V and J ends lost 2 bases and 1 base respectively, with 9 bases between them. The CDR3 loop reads CAWSSGLSYNSPLHF. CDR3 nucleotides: TGTGCCTGGAGTTCAGGGTTGTCCTATAATTCACCCCTCCACTTT.

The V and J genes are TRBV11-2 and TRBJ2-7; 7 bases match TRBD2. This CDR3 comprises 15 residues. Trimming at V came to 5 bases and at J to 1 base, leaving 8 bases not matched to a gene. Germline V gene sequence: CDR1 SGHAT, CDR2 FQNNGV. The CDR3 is CASSRREGLSYEQYV. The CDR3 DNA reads TGTGCCAGCAGCCGTAGGGAGGGGTTGTCCTACGAGCAGTACGTC.

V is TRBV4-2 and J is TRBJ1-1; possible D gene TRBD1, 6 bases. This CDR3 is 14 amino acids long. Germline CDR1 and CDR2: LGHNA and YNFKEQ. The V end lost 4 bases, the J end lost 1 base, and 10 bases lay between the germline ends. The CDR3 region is CASSPNRENTEAFF. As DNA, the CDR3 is TGTGCCAGCAGCCCAAACAGGGAGAACACTGAAGCTTTCTTT.

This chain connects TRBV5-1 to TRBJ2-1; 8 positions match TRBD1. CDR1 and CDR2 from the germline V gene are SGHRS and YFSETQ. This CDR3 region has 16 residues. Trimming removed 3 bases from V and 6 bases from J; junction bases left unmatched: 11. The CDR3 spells CASSSSGGPRSNEQFF. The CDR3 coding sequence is TGCGCCAGCAGCTCTTCAGGGGGCCCTAGGTCCAATGAGCAGTTCTTC.

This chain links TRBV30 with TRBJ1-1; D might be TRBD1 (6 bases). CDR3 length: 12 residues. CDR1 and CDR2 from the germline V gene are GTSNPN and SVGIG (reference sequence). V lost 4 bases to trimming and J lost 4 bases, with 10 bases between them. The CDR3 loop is CAWNRVGTEAFF. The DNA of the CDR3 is TGTGCCTGGAACAGGGTAGGCACTGAAGCTTTCTTT. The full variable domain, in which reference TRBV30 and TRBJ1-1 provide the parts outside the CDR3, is SQTIHQWPATLVQPVGSPLSLECTVEGTSNPNLYWYRQAAGRGLQLLFYSVGIGQISSEVPQNLSASRPQDRQFILSSKKLLLSDSGFYLCAWNRVGTEAFFGQGTRLTVV.

CDR3 in amino acids: CASSPGQIQETQYF. DNA for the CDR3: TGTGCCAGCAGCCCGGGACAGATACAAGAGACCCAGTACTTC. This chain links TRBV9 with TRBJ2-5; 7 bases line up with TRBD1. CDR3 length equals 14 residues. V lost 4 bases, J lost 2 bases, and 5 bases stayed unmatched. Germline V gene lookup returns CDR1 SGDLS and CDR2 YYNGEE.

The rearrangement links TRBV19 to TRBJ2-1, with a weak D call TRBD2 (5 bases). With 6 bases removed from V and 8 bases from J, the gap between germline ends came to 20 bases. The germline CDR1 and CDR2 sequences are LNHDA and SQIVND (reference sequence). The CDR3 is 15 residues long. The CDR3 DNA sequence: TGTGCCAGTAGACCCTATCGGACCGAGGGAGATGAGCAGTTCTTC. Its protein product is CASRPYRTEGDEQFF.

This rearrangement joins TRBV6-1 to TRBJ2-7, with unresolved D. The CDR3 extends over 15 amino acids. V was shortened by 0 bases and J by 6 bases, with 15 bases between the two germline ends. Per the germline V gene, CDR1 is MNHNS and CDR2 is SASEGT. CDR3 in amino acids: CASSEALYSSGEQYV. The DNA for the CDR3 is TGTGCCAGCAGTGAAGCGCTTTACTCCTCTGGCGAGCAGTACGTC.

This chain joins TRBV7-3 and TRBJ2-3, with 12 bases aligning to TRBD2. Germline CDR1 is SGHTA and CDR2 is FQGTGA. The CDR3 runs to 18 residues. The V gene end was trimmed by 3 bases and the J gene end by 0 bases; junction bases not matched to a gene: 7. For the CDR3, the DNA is TGTGCCAGCAGCTTGACTAGCGGGGGTTCCACTAGCACAGATACGCAGTATTTT. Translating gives CASSLTSGGSTSTDTQYF.

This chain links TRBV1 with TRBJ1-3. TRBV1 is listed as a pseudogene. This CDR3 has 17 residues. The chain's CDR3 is CTSSQVYFRLPRNTIYF. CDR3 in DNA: TGCACCAGCAGCCAAGTGTACTTCCGTCTCCCCCGAAACACCATATATTTT.

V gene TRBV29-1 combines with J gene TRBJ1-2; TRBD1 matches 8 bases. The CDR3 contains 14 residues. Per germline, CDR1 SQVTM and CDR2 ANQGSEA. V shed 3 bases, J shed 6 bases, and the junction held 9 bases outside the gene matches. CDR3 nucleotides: TGCAGCGTTGAGGTTCTGACAGGGGTACATGGCTACACCTTC. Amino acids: CSVEVLTGVHGYTF.

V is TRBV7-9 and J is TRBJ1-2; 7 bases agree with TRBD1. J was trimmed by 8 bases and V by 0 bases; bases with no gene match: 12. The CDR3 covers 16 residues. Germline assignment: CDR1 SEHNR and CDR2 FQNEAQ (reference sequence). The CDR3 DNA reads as TGTGCCAGCAGCTTAGCGAACGGTGAGGGGGCGCGAGGCTACACCTTC. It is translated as CASSLANGEGARGYTF.

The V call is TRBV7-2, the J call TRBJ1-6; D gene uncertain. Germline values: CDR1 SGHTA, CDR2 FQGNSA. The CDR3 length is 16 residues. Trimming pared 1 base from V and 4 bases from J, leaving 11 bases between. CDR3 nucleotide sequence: TGTGCCAGCAGCTTAGGGTCACAGCTATATAATTCACCCCTCCACTTT. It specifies CASSLGSQLYNSPLHF.

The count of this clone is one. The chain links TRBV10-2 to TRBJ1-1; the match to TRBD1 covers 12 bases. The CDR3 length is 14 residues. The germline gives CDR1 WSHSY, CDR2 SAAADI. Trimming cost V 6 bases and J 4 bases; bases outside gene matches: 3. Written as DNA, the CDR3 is TGCGCCAGCAGAGGGACAGGGGGCCCCACTGAAGCTTTCTTT. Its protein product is CASRGTGGPTEAFF.

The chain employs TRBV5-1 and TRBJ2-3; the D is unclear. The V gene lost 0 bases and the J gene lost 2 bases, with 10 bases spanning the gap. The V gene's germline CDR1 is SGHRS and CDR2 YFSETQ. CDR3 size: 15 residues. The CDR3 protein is CASSLGLGNTDTQYF. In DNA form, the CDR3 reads TGCGCCAGCAGCTTGGGGCTAGGCAACACAGATACGCAGTATTTT.

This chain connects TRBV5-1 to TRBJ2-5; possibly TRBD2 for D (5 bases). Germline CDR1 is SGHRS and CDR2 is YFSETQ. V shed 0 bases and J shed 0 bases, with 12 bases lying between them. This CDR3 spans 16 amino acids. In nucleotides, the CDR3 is TGCGCCAGCAGCTTGGATACGTCGACTAACCAAGAGACCCAGTACTTC. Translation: CASSLDTSTNQETQYF.

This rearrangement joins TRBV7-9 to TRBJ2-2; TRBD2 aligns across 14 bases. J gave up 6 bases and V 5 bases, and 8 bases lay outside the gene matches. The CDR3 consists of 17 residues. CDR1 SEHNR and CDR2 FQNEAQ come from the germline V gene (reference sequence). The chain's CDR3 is CASSPPTSGRASGELFF. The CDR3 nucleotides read TGTGCCAGCAGCCCCCCGACTAGCGGGAGGGCCTCCGGGGAGCTGTTTTTT.

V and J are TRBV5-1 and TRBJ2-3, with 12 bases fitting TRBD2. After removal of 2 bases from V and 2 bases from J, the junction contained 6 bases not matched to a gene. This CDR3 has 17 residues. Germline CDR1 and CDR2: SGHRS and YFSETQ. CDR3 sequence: CASSFGLAGSDTDTQYF. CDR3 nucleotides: TGCGCCAGCAGCTTCGGACTAGCGGGGTCCGACACAGATACGCAGTATTTT.

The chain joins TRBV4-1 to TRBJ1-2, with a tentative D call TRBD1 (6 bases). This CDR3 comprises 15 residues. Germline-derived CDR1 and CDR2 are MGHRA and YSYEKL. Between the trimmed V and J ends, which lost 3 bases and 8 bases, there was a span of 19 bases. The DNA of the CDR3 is TGCGCCAGCAGCCATCCTACAGGGACCTCTCGGGGCTACACCTTC. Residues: CASSHPTGTSRGYTF.

DNA of the CDR3: TGTGCCAGCTGCCCCGCCGGTCGAAACACTGAAGCTTTCTTT. Protein sequence: CASCPAGRNTEAFF. The V call is TRBV18, the J call TRBJ1-1, with unresolved D. V gave up 7 bases and J gave up 2 bases, with 14 bases separating them. The V gene's germline CDR1 is KGHSH and CDR2 LQKENI. The CDR3 is 14 residues long.

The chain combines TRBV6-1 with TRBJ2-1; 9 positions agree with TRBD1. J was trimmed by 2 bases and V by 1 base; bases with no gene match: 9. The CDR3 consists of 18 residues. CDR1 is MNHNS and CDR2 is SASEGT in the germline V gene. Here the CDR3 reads CASSEEPTGGAPYNEQFF. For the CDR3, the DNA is TGTGCCAGCAGTGAAGAACCCACAGGGGGCGCCCCCTACAATGAGCAGTTCTTC.